The subject of this entry is one T cell receptor beta chain. It lacks a known antigen. No base-level quality is on record; no much larger clone is a single base apart. Deletion took 6 bases off V and 4 bases off J, with a span of 15 bases between the germline ends. The CDR3 goes from the cysteine to the phenylalanine over 15 residues. The read is trimmed to its CDR3 DNA, 45 bases read in frame from base 1. Via the germline V gene, CDR1 is MNHEY and CDR2 SVGEGT. The immunoSEQ Assay, a bias-controlled multiplex PCR, was used to amplify TCRbeta CDR3 regions from genomic DNA. In the original analysis: Within the assay, amplification of reference gene primers was used to estimate how many nucleated cells each sample contained. To quantify the absolute abundance of each unique TCRbeta CDR3 rearrangement, sequence reads were collapsed and filtered. For each sample, productive Simpson clonality was calculated by taking the square root of Simpson's diversity index across productive rearrangements. TCRdb obtained this table from immuneACCESS and retained in-frame rearrangements with V and J assigned. These tables miss some clones; where compared with another copy, unresolved V genes account for less than half of the shortfall, and the remainder is unexplained. V and J calls and clone size follow that table, whereas D and trimming were derived from the DNA. The sample has some 80,000 clones on record, more than 75% of them singletons. Under 25% of the sample belongs to the ten largest clones.

This specimen belongs to a study of blood T cell repertoires in COVID-19 (TCRdb year 2020). Study-wide context: Collaborator samples came from the United States, Italy and Spain and covered acute and convalescent phases of COVID-19. The material from the prospective study consisted of cDNA or gDNA derived from T cells, B-cell-depleted T cells, or PBMCs. The dataset comprised deeply sampled blood TCRbeta repertoires from subjects exposed to, actively infected with, or recovered from COVID-19. A freely available public database, intended as a resource for researchers studying the immune response to SARS-CoV-2, is where the repertoires were released. The samples were drawn from two sources: the first 160 participants of the ongoing ImmuneRACE study, and 1,000 to 1,500 subjects contributed by 6 global collaborators. The sample metadata nearly always contained a de-identified subject ID, COVID-19 status, age in years and sex. HLA class I and class II types, where available, came from metadata supplied by the sample provider rather than from assay-based typing.

On the study overall, not on this receptor specifically: Clinical and demographic metadata were provided uncurated, with the amount varying by source and participant.

The collaborating institutions used their own protocols to collect whole blood in K2EDTA tubes. For TCRbeta analysis, collaborators shipped samples as frozen whole blood, isolated PBMCs, or DNA extracted from either of those sample types. Input material: peripheral blood. The clonotype was recovered from a human donor in a cohort sampled during active COVID-19. The chain is made from TRBV6-2 or TRBV6-3 and TRBJ1-4; the D gene assignment is ambiguous. The DNA is as follows: TGTGCCAGCAGCCCCAGGACTCTCGGTAATGAAAAACTGTTTTTT. Its protein is CASSPRTLGNEKLFF.